The next 15 T cell receptor beta chains were all read from a single sample in a study of OX40 agonist ivuxolimab in advanced cancers. Using immunoSEQ multiplex PCR, the repertoire was profiled, and TCRdb retains in-frame clones only, with some absent. The data show about 120,000 clones, with over 85% seen just once and 0.15% to 0.17% held by the top ten. Here the sequenced sample was CD4+ or CD8+ T cells sorted from blood, taken in a trial of the OX40 agonist ivuxolimab. The origin of the receptors is an adult with an advanced solid tumor such as melanoma, head and neck, liver or kidney cancer.

This chain connects TRBV5-6 to TRBJ2-3, with TRBD2 matching over 11 bases. J was trimmed by 4 bases and V by 2 bases; bases with no gene match: 3. The germline gives CDR1 SGHDT, CDR2 YYEEEE. The CDR3 contains 15 residues. The CDR3: CASSLIAGGPDTQYF. The DNA for the CDR3 is TGTGCCAGCAGCTTAATAGCGGGGGGGCCAGATACGCAGTATTTT.

The gene calls are TRBV18 and TRBJ2-7, with 7 bases that match TRBD1. The V gene's germline CDR1 is KGHSH and CDR2 LQKENI. With 4 bases clipped from V and 7 bases from J, the junction kept 7 bases outside the gene matches. CDR3 length equals 13 residues. Written as DNA, the CDR3 is TGTGCCAGCTCACAGTCCCAACAGGGGGAGCAGTACTTC. This gives the protein CASSQSQQGEQYF.

V and J are TRBV14 and TRBJ2-1, with TRBD2 identical over 11 bases. J lost 5 bases, V lost 0 bases, and 6 bases had no gene match. The CDR3 consists of 17 residues. From germline, CDR1 is SGHDN and CDR2 FVKESK. CDR3 loop: CASSQDGSGRVDNEQFF. In DNA form, the CDR3 reads TGTGCCAGCAGCCAAGATGGTAGCGGGAGGGTTGACAATGAGCAGTTCTTC.

The rearrangement links TRBV19 to TRBJ1-2; the match to TRBD1 covers 9 bases. The J segment lost 9 bases and the V segment lost 5 bases, leaving 10 bases of the junction unmatched. CDR3 size: 14 residues. Germline V gives CDR1 LNHDA, CDR2 SQIVND (reference sequence). CDR3 sequence reads: CASSARQGVRSYTF. The DNA of the CDR3 is TGTGCCAGTAGTGCTCGACAGGGGGTTAGGAGCTACACCTTC.

The rearrangement uses TRBV19 and TRBJ1-1, with TRBD1 matching over 7 bases. Germline V lookup: CDR1 LNHDA, CDR2 SQIVND (reference sequence). V lost 7 bases to trimming and J lost 5 bases; unmatched junction nucleotides: 10. This CDR3 region has 14 residues. CDR3 residues: CASTAGSGGTEAFF. The CDR3 nucleotides read TGTGCCAGTACCGCAGGCTCAGGGGGGACTGAAGCTTTCTTT.

The V gene is TRBV7-7, the J gene TRBJ2-3; 7 nucleotides match TRBD2. V lost 2 bases, J lost 1 base, and 6 bases stayed unmatched. CDR1 and CDR2 (germline): SSHAT, FNYEAQ (reference sequence). The CDR3 loop spans 16 amino acids. CDR3 sequence: CASSLSLLAGTDTQYF. CDR3 sequence (DNA): TGTGCCAGCAGCTTAAGCCTGCTAGCGGGCACAGATACGCAGTATTTT.

The V call is TRBV28, the J call TRBJ2-7; tentative D call: TRBD1 (6 bases). Trimming left V 3 bases short and J 3 bases short, with 12 bases between. The CDR3 is 14 residues long. The germline V gene encodes CDR1 MDHEN and CDR2 SYDVKM. CDR3 residues: CASSFGQGIYEQYF. In DNA form, the CDR3 reads TGTGCCAGCAGTTTCGGGCAGGGGATCTACGAGCAGTACTTC.

The J gene is TRBJ2-2, the V gene TRBV11-2; D is uncertain. CDR1 is SGHAT, CDR2 FQNNGV, per germline. This CDR3 spans 11 amino acids. Trimming pared 2 bases from V and 7 bases from J, leaving 2 bases between. CDR3 amino acids: CASSLFGELFF. CDR3 coding DNA: TGTGCCAGCAGCTTATTCGGGGAGCTGTTTTTT.

V is TRBV6-5 and J is TRBJ2-1, with D possibly matching TRBD1 (5 bases). This CDR3 spans 16 amino acids. Per the germline V gene, CDR1 is MNHEY and CDR2 is SVGAGI. The ends were cut back, 4 bases at V and 3 bases at J, with 16 bases in the middle. Here the CDR3 DNA reads TGTGCCAGCAGTTCGCCAGGGATTTCTCTCTACAATGAGCAGTTCTTC. Translating it yields CASSSPGISLYNEQFF.

This chain links TRBV7-2 with TRBJ1-1; 8 bases are a match to TRBD1. J lost 1 base, V lost 5 bases, and 3 bases had no gene match. The CDR3 loop spans 14 amino acids. The V gene's germline CDR1 is SGHTA and CDR2 FQGNSA. DNA for the CDR3: TGTGCCAGCAGCCTTGACAGGGGGAACACTGAAGCTTTCTTT. This gives the protein CASSLDRGNTEAFF.

The count of this clone is one. The chain links TRBV19 to TRBJ2-4; D might be TRBD2 (5 bases). Trimming left V 0 bases short and J 2 bases short, with 14 bases between. This CDR3 contains 17 residues. The germline V gene has CDR1 LNHDA and CDR2 SQIVND (reference sequence). The CDR3 DNA follows: TGTGCCAGTAGTATAGATCCTCCATTCGGGACCAAAAACATTCAGTACTTC. It specifies CASSIDPPFGTKNIQYF. The entire variable domain, with the rest obtained from reference TRBV19 and TRBJ2-4, is as follows: DGGITQSPKYLFRKEGQNVTLSCEQNLNHDAMYWYRQDPGQGLRLIYYSQIVNDFQKGDIAEGYSVSREKKESFPLTVTSAQKNPTAFYLCASSIDPPFGTKNIQYFGAGTRLSVL.

The gene calls are TRBV7-3 and TRBJ1-5; D is unclear. CDR1 and CDR2 (germline): SGHTA, FQGTGA. The CDR3 contains 11 residues. For the CDR3, the DNA is TGTGCTGCGGGGTCAAGTCAGCCCCAGCATTTT. It encodes CAAGSSQPQHF.

CDR3 DNA sequence: TGTGCCAGCAGCCTGCAGGGGCTGGGCACAGATACGCAGTATTTT. It yields the protein CASSLQGLGTDTQYF. J is TRBJ2-3 and V is TRBV14, with D possibly being TRBD1 (6 bases). CDR1 SGHDN and CDR2 FVKESK come from the germline V gene. V gave up 4 bases and J gave up 1 base, with 12 bases separating them. This CDR3 has 15 residues.

V usage is TRBV5-6 and J usage is TRBJ2-7; D unresolved. This CDR3 has 11 residues. Trimming took 7 bases from V and 5 from J, leaving 10 bases between them. Per the germline V gene, CDR1 is SGHDT and CDR2 is YYEEEE. The CDR3 sequence is CASSGVDEQYF. In DNA form, the CDR3 reads TGTGCCAGCTCGGGTGTGGACGAGCAGTACTTC. Based on the CDR3 plus reference TRBV5-6 and TRBJ2-7, the full variable domain is DAGVTQSPTHLIKTRGQQVTLRCSPKSGHDTVSWYQQALGQGPQFIFQYYEEEERQRGNFPDRFSGHQFPNYSSELNVNALLLGDSALYLCASSGVDEQYFGPGTRLTVT.

The CDR3 loop reads CASSLVAGAPDEQYF. As DNA, the CDR3 is TGTGCCAGCAGCTTAGTAGCGGGAGCTCCTGACGAGCAGTACTTC. J is TRBJ2-7 and V is TRBV7-7; 9 bases match TRBD2. V lost 1 base, J lost 5 bases, and 6 bases stayed unmatched. The germline V gene encodes CDR1 SSHAT and CDR2 FNYEAQ (reference sequence). The CDR3 loop spans 15 amino acids. The full variable domain, with the rest looked up from reference TRBV7-7 and TRBJ2-7, is GAGVSQSPRYKVTKRGQDVTLRCDPISSHATLYWYQQALGQGPEFLTYFNYEAQPDKSGLPSDRFSAERPEGSISTLTIQRTEQRDSAMYRCASSLVAGAPDEQYFGPGTRLTVT.